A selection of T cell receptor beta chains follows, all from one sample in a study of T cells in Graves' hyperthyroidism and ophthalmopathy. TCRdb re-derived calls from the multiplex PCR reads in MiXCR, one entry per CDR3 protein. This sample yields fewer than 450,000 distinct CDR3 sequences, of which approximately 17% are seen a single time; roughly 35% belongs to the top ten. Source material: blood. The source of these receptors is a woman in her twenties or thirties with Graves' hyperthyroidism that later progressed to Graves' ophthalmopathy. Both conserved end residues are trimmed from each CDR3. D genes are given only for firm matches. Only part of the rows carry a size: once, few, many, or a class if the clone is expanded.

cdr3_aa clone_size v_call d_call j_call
ASSQGRLAGEKDTQY many TRBV7-9 TRBD2 TRBJ2-3
ASSLTSGRAGQF - TRBV5-6 TRBD2 TRBJ2-1
ASSLAGTGAGETQY many TRBV11-1 TRBD1 TRBJ2-5
ASSPLSLVGELF many TRBV11-2 - TRBJ2-2
ASSTGQGIRETQY many TRBV12-3/TRBV12-4 TRBD1 TRBJ2-5
ASSHGGKGSNQPQH - TRBV4-1 - TRBJ1-5
ASSFIGQIYEQY many TRBV27 - TRBJ2-7
ASSATGDGNTIY - TRBV3-1 TRBD1 TRBJ1-3
SATKGVGTSTDTQY many TRBV20-1 - TRBJ2-3
ASSSLGHGQNYEQY many TRBV11-2 - TRBJ2-7
ASSPGAGRNGYT many TRBV5-6 - TRBJ1-2
ASSSGTAAREKLF many TRBV27 TRBD1 TRBJ1-4
ASSVDSPNEQF many TRBV2 - TRBJ2-1
ASSQDGRHTEAF - TRBV4-1 - TRBJ1-1
ATSDPTTGNTEAF many TRBV24-1 - TRBJ1-1
ASSLALGQGSAF many TRBV11-2 TRBD1 TRBJ1-1
ASSFSKATEAF - TRBV27 - TRBJ1-1
ASSKLAGVETQY - TRBV7-2 TRBD2 TRBJ2-5
ASTAPPPAGQDENTGELF few TRBV27 - TRBJ2-2
SATKGEKLF - TRBV20-1 - TRBJ1-4
ASSQAKRNGELF - TRBV4-1 - TRBJ2-2
ASSLSAASGIGEQY - TRBV27 TRBD2 TRBJ2-7
ASSESDQPQH many TRBV2 - TRBJ1-5
ASSLLGAGAVGTGELF many TRBV12-3/TRBV12-4 TRBD2 TRBJ2-2
ASSLDPGEYNEQF - TRBV5-4 - TRBJ2-1
SVEGSYEQY many TRBV29-1 - TRBJ2-7
ASRTGTVRDEQF many TRBV19 - TRBJ2-1
ASSYSNTGGEAF many TRBV6-5 TRBD1 TRBJ1-1
ASSYSHTQY many TRBV6-6 - TRBJ2-3
ASSLVTLTNTEAF many TRBV5-6 - TRBJ1-1
ASSQGRDEQY many TRBV3-1 - TRBJ2-7
ASSAGTSWNEQY many TRBV7-9 TRBD2 TRBJ2-7
AISDGKGRGNTEAF - TRBV10-3 - TRBJ1-1
SAARPLTDPPLH many TRBV20-1 - TRBJ1-6
ASSLTSVPLREETQY many TRBV6-1 TRBD2 TRBJ2-5
ASSLRFVGYEQY many TRBV7-2 - TRBJ2-7
ASSLRPGLAGSGANVLT many TRBV11-2 - TRBJ2-6
ASSPPGQGTEAF many TRBV18 TRBD1 TRBJ1-1
ASRVEGVGETQY - TRBV5-1 - TRBJ2-5
SSEWGDETQY many TRBV29-1 - TRBJ2-5